A selection of T cell receptor beta chains follows, all from one sample in a study of cytomegalovirus exposure and HLA in healthy donors. The assay was immunoSEQ multiplex PCR, and TCRdb's table has in-frame clones only and misses some. The sample contains 140,000 or so clones, 90% to 95% of which appear only once. Sequencing used PBMCs. The source is a man aged 18 to 30 in good health and CMV-seronegative. The CDR3 runs from the conserved cysteine through the conserved F or W. Each record gives: D gene, J gene, V gene, CDR3 length, CDR3 DNA, CDR3 protein. The D gene is left open where the match is weak.

d_gene: TRBD2
j_gene: TRBJ2-2
v_gene: TRBV19
len: 19
CDR3nt: TGTGCCAGTAGTTCCACTCCGGGACTAGCGGGAGGGCGAGTCGGGGAGCTGTTTTTT
CDR3aa: CASSSTPGLAGGRVGELFF

d_gene: TRBD1
j_gene: TRBJ1-5
v_gene: TRBV2
len: 13
CDR3nt: TGTGCCAGCACGACAGGGGGGGTTCCGCCCCAGCATTTT
CDR3aa: CASTTGGVPPQHF

d_gene: -
j_gene: TRBJ1-1
v_gene: TRBV5-6
len: 13
CDR3nt: TGTGCCAGCAGCGTGGGACAGAACACTGAAGCTTTCTTT
CDR3aa: CASSVGQNTEAFF

d_gene: TRBD2
j_gene: TRBJ2-5
v_gene: TRBV5-4
len: 14
CDR3nt: TGTGCCAGCAGCATGGGACTACAAAAAGAGACCCAGTACTTC
CDR3aa: CASSMGLQKETQYF

d_gene: TRBD2
j_gene: TRBJ2-7
v_gene: TRBV7-8
len: 19
CDR3nt: TGTGCCAGCAGCCGTTCCGGGACTAGCGGGGGGACCACGGTCTACGAGCAGTACTTC
CDR3aa: CASSRSGTSGGTTVYEQYF

d_gene: TRBD1
j_gene: TRBJ1-2
v_gene: TRBV9
len: 15
CDR3nt: TGTGCCAGCAGCGCCCAGACAGGGGGCAGCTATGGCTACACCTTC
CDR3aa: CASSAQTGGSYGYTF

d_gene: -
j_gene: TRBJ1-1
v_gene: TRBV19
len: 14
CDR3nt: TGTGCCAGTAGTATAGGGCATTTGAACACTGAAGCTTTCTTT
CDR3aa: CASSIGHLNTEAFF

d_gene: -
j_gene: TRBJ1-1
v_gene: TRBV19
len: 17
CDR3nt: TGTGCCAGTAGTATTCATTGGGGCACCGGAAAGGGCACTGAAGCTTTCTTT
CDR3aa: CASSIHWGTGKGTEAFF

d_gene: TRBD2
j_gene: TRBJ2-3
v_gene: TRBV19
len: 16
CDR3nt: TGTGCCAGTAGTATAAGTGGCGGGAGTAAGACAGATACGCAGTATTTT
CDR3aa: CASSISGGSKTDTQYF

d_gene: TRBD1
j_gene: TRBJ2-7
v_gene: TRBV25-1
len: 13
CDR3nt: TGTGCCAGCAGTGAACCAGACAGGGACGAGCAGTACTTC
CDR3aa: CASSEPDRDEQYF

d_gene: -
j_gene: TRBJ1-5
v_gene: TRBV4-3
len: 17
CDR3nt: TGCGCCAGCAGCCAAGATATACAGCAGCAGTTTTATCAGCCCCAGCATTTT
CDR3aa: CASSQDIQQQFYQPQHF

d_gene: -
j_gene: TRBJ1-4
v_gene: TRBV23-1
len: 19
CDR3nt: TGCGCCAGCAGTCTCTCCGGACAACCTCCTCGCCCGGATAATGAAAAACTGTTTTTT
CDR3aa: CASSLSGQPPRPDNEKLFF